The TCR beta chain described here comes from a study of blood T cell repertoires in COVID-19 (dated by TCRdb to about 2020). About the investigation overall: Samples covering the acute and convalescent phases of COVID-19 were provided by collaborators in the United States, Italy and Spain. HLA class I and class II types, where available, came from metadata supplied by the sample provider rather than from assay-based typing. The repertoires were made available in a free public database intended to serve as a resource for research on the immune response to SARS-CoV-2. The prospective study material was composed of cDNA or gDNA derived from T cells, B-cell-depleted T cells, or PBMCs. The sample metadata nearly always contained a de-identified subject ID, COVID-19 status, age in years and sex. Samples came from the ongoing ImmuneRACE study (first 160 participants) plus 1,254 subjects from 6 global collaborators. The dataset comprised deeply sampled blood TCRbeta repertoires from subjects exposed to, actively infected with, or recovered from COVID-19. Overall study outcomes, separate from this receptor: The amount of clinical and demographic metadata varied by source and participant and was provided uncurated.

Participants in the prospective study were enrolled through a virtual design, were aged 18 to 89 years, and lived in roughly 25 United States geographic areas. Cohort assignment in the prospective study relied on participant-reported clinical history from a screening survey and a study questionnaire. ImmuneRACE Cohort 3 recovered participants were defined by two consecutive negative NP/OP PCR tests, healthcare professional clearance, or symptom resolution. Each participant in the prospective study had whole blood, serum and a nasopharyngeal or oropharyngeal swab collected by mobile phlebotomists. Over an approximately two-month period, participants in the prospective study had the option of providing additional blood draws and questionnaires. Before DNA extraction, prospective study blood samples were shipped either frozen or at room temperature. About this clone itself: The antigen this receptor binds is unknown. No base qualities exist here, and no much larger clone lies one base off it.

CDR1 is given as SEHNR and CDR2 as FQNEAQ, both from the germline V gene (reference sequence). There are 15 amino acids in the CDR3, from cysteine to phenylalanine inclusive. Just the 45-base CDR3 DNA is kept, in frame starting at base 1. At the junction V is shortened by 1 base and J by 3 bases; bases outside the gene matches: 1. TCRbeta CDR3 regions were amplified from genomic DNA by means of the immunoSEQ Assay, a bias-controlled multiplex PCR. The published analysis was carried out like this. The number of nucleated cells in each sample was estimated from the amplification of reference gene primers within the assay. To quantify the absolute abundance of each unique TCRbeta CDR3 rearrangement, sequence reads were collapsed and filtered. For each sample, productive Simpson clonality was calculated as the square root of Simpson's diversity index over productive rearrangements. The table comes from immuneACCESS by way of TCRdb, which keeps in-frame sequences with V and J called. Part of the clones is missing from these tables; in studies checked, under half for an unresolved V gene and the rest for unknown reasons. V and J calls and clone size come straight from that table; D and trimming were deduced from the DNA. In all, the sample holds about 380,000 clones, and 85% to 90% of those were seen once. Jointly, the top ten make up 1.2% of the sample.

The V and J segments used are TRBV7-9 and TRBJ2-2; 8 central nucleotides agree with TRBD2. Sequencing input: PBMCs or T cells enriched from blood (not recorded which). This receptor was taken from a woman between 18 and 30 years old who had recovered from COVID-19. In nucleotides, the sequence is TGTGCCAGCAGCTTAGTCGGGGGGGACACCGGGGAGCTGTTTTTT. It specifies CASSLVGGDTGELFF.